This T cell receptor beta chain originates from a study of T cell responses to AZD1222 COVID-19 vaccine. The V and J ends lost 5 bases and 7 bases respectively, with 8 bases between them. The CDR3 runs to 12 residues. Germline CDR1 SGHVS, CDR2 FQNEAQ. Whole-study results and caveats: Sampled repertoires all dated from after the peak T cell response. Donors skewed white British and female; clonal diversity was possibly underestimated. Spike-wide vaccine-associated CD4 TCRs dominated at 160-218 and 743-854. Targeting of unmutated variant regions was reportedly seen in nearly half of spike-specific TCRs.

As for this clone: What it binds is unknown.

TCRdb's table, derived via immunoSEQ multiplex PCR, lists solely in-frame clones and lacks some. This sample has about 120,000 clones; approximately 91% occur once, and the top ten carry less than 30%. This material consisted of peripheral blood, taken on day 0 of AZD1222 vaccination. The clonotype originates from an adult in good health. The V and J genes are TRBV7-8 and TRBJ1-4; D gene uncertain. CDR3 sequence: CASSRPGEKLFF. Written as DNA, the CDR3 is TGTGCCAGCAGCCGGCCGGGTGAAAAACTGTTTTTT.